A single sample is the source of the 20 T cell receptor beta chains below, sequenced in a study of T-cell memory formation after mild COVID-19. TCRdb re-called the 5' RACE reads through MiXCR, storing one row per CDR3 protein. The data show about half a million distinct CDR3 sequences, roughly 20% seen once. Specimen: PBMCs or a T cell subset sorted from them (not recorded which). These receptors came from an adult woman who had mild COVID-19 (a few samples of this study predate the infection). Cell type and time point are not known.

The chain uses TRBV7-9 and TRBJ2-2; D is perhaps TRBD2 (6 bases). Germline CDR1 and CDR2: SEHNR and FQNEAQ (reference sequence). Trimming cost V 5 bases and J 5 bases, with 15 bases left between them. This CDR3 is built from 15 residues. The CDR3 DNA reads TGTGCCAGCAGCCAAATTCTAGCGCCAACCGGGGAGCTGTTTTTT. Translating gives CASSQILAPTGELFF.

This chain connects TRBV20-1 to TRBJ2-3, with D uncertain. The V and J ends lost 0 bases and 5 bases respectively, with 12 bases between them. CDR3 size: 14 residues. The germline V gene has CDR1 DFQATT and CDR2 SNEGSKA (reference sequence). The CDR3 DNA follows: TGCAGTGCTAGAGATATGGGTGGTGGAGATACGCAGTATTTT. Translation gives CSARDMGGGDTQYF.

This rearrangement joins TRBV12-3 or TRBV12-4 to TRBJ2-4, with a possible D match to TRBD2 (6 bases). Trimming removed 5 bases from V and 9 bases from J, with 23 bases in between. The CDR3 runs to 16 residues. The CDR3 region has the DNA TGTGCCAGCAGTCCTGCCGGGACTCCTCAGAGAGGCATTCAGTACTTC. Translated, it gives CASSPAGTPQRGIQYF.

This clonotype was counted a few times. The chain employs TRBV6-1 and TRBJ1-5; D is ambiguous. Germline V gives CDR1 MNHNS, CDR2 SASEGT. CDR3 length: 15 residues. Trimming pared 7 bases from V and 0 bases from J, leaving 13 bases between. For the CDR3, the DNA is TGTGCCAGCAATGGTGATGGAGGTAGCAATCAGCCCCAGCATTTT. Protein: CASNGDGGSNQPQHF.

V gene TRBV4-1 combines with J gene TRBJ1-2, with unresolved D. There are 15 residues in the CDR3. Looked up from germline, CDR1 is MGHRA and CDR2 is YSYEKL. The V end lost 0 bases, the J end lost 7 bases, and 15 bases lay between the germline ends. CDR3 nucleotide sequence: TGCGCCAGCAGCCAAGATTTTAAGAGGGAGGTTGGCTACACCTTC. It encodes CASSQDFKREVGYTF.

J is TRBJ2-5 and V is TRBV2, with 14 bases that match TRBD2. J lost 1 base, V lost 4 bases, and 2 bases had no gene match. The germline V gene has CDR1 SNHLY and CDR2 FYNNEI. The CDR3 sequence is 16 residues long. CDR3 DNA sequence: TGTGCCAGCAGTGGGACTAGCGGGGGGTTCCAAGAGACCCAGTACTTC. It translates to CASSGTSGGFQETQYF.

The chain has TRBV27 and TRBJ2-6, with D possibly matching TRBD1 (6 bases). Germline-derived CDR1 and CDR2 are MNHEY and SMNVEV (reference sequence). The CDR3 is 17 residues long. Trimming cost V 3 bases and J 0 bases, with 12 bases left between them. The CDR3 here is CASSLGTPYSGANVLTF. Written as DNA, the CDR3 is TGTGCCAGCAGTTTGGGGACACCTTACTCTGGGGCCAACGTCCTGACTTTC.

The V gene is TRBV5-6, the J gene TRBJ2-2; the D gene could be TRBD1 or TRBD2 (6 bases each). The V gene's germline CDR1 is SGHDT and CDR2 YYEEEE. V gave up 4 bases and J gave up 5 bases, with 15 bases separating them. CDR3 length equals 15 residues. CDR3 sequence: CASSAAGHLTGELFF. The CDR3 DNA reads as TGTGCCAGCAGCGCGGCGGGACACTTAACCGGGGAGCTGTTTTTT. The full variable domain, in which reference TRBV5-6 and TRBJ2-2 provide the parts outside the CDR3, is DAGVTQSPTHLIKTRGQQVTLRCSPKSGHDTVSWYQQALGQGPQFIFQYYEEEERQRGNFPDRFSGHQFPNYSSELNVNALLLGDSALYLCASSAAGHLTGELFFGEGSRLTVL.

The chain joins TRBV5-1 to TRBJ2-5, with 8 bases aligning to TRBD2. Trimming at V came to 6 bases and at J to 2 bases, leaving 6 bases not matched to a gene. The CDR3 is made up of 14 amino acids. Germline V gene lookup returns CDR1 SGHRS and CDR2 YFSETQ. CDR3 coding DNA: TGCGCCAGCAATAGCGGGGAGTTTCAAGAGACCCAGTACTTC. As protein: CASNSGEFQETQYF.

This clonotype was observed at least ten times. V usage is TRBV20-1 and J usage is TRBJ2-3, with 10 bases lining up with TRBD2. The CDR3 has 17 amino acids. V lost 4 bases to trimming and J lost 3 bases; unmatched junction nucleotides: 13. CDR1 is DFQATT and CDR2 is SNEGSKA in the germline V gene (reference sequence). CDR3 protein: CSANAAGVAGGTDTQYF. DNA of the CDR3: TGCAGTGCTAACGCCGCGGGCGTAGCGGGAGGAACAGATACGCAGTATTTT.

This clonotype was observed a handful of times. The chain links TRBV11-2 to TRBJ1-4; tentative D call: TRBD1 (5 bases). Trimming stripped 1 base from V and 8 bases from J, with 11 bases between. CDR3 size: 14 residues. Looked up from germline, CDR1 is SGHAT and CDR2 is FQNNGV. CDR3: CASSLAGPDEKLFF. DNA for the CDR3: TGTGCCAGCAGCTTAGCAGGGCCGGACGAAAAACTGTTTTTT.

This clonotype was seen only a few times. The chain links TRBV12-3 or TRBV12-4 to TRBJ2-1; weak D call: TRBD2 (5 bases). This CDR3 is built from 12 residues. The ends were cut back, 6 bases at V and 3 bases at J, with 6 bases in the middle. CDR3 in DNA: TGTGCCAGCAGCGGGGACTACAATGAGCAGTTCTTC. Its protein product is CASSGDYNEQFF.

The chain uses TRBV7-2 and TRBJ2-3; D call uncertain. V was shortened by 5 bases and J by 5 bases, with 14 bases between the two germline ends. The CDR3 covers 14 residues. Germline loops: CDR1 SGHTA, CDR2 FQGNSA. CDR3 sequence: CASSPQESGDTQYF. The CDR3 DNA follows: TGTGCCAGCAGCCCCCAAGAAAGTGGAGATACGCAGTATTTT.

There are a few counts of this clonotype. The rearrangement joins TRBV12-3 or TRBV12-4 to TRBJ1-5; tentative D call: TRBD1 (5 bases). The V and J ends lost 1 base and 0 bases respectively, with 10 bases between them. The CDR3 loop spans 16 amino acids. CDR3 in amino acids: CASSLGGRISNQPQHF. In DNA, the CDR3 is TGTGCCAGCAGTTTAGGGGGGAGGATTAGCAATCAGCCCCAGCATTTT.

The chain links TRBV4-1 to TRBJ1-2; D not resolved. In germline, CDR1 is MGHRA, CDR2 YSYEKL. The CDR3 runs 16 residues. V was trimmed by 2 bases and J by 2 bases, leaving 15 bases between them. The CDR3 nucleotides read TGCGCCAGCAGCCAACGGTTCACAGTCGGGAACTATGGCTACACCTTC. This gives the protein CASSQRFTVGNYGYTF.

This clonotype appeared many times. The V gene is TRBV5-1, the J gene TRBJ2-7; TRBD1 matches at 7 bases. V dropped 0 bases and J dropped 2; count of bases not matched to a gene: 5. The CDR3 spans 15 residues. Per germline, CDR1 SGHRS and CDR2 YFSETQ. CDR3 residues: CASSLGGTATYEQYF. The CDR3 nucleotides read TGCGCCAGCAGCTTGGGGGGGACAGCAACCTACGAGCAGTACTTC.

This clonotype was seen more than once but under ten times. The V and J genes are TRBV14 and TRBJ2-7; D call uncertain. The ends were cut back, 3 bases at V and 2 bases at J, with 11 bases in the middle. The CDR3 runs to 14 residues. Per germline, CDR1 SGHDN and CDR2 FVKESK. The CDR3 sequence is CASSQGLGTYEQYF. The CDR3 nucleotides read TGTGCCAGCAGCCAGGGTCTGGGTACCTACGAGCAGTACTTC.

The V gene is TRBV7-6, the J gene TRBJ2-1; TRBD2 agrees at 8 bases. Germline V gene sequence: CDR1 SGHVS, CDR2 FNYEAQ. The V and J ends lost 1 base and 6 bases, in that order; junction bases with no gene match: 11. CDR3 length equals 17 residues. As DNA, the CDR3 is TGTGCCAGCAGCTTAGGAACTGCAGCGGGAGTCGGCAATGAGCAGTTCTTC. Protein product: CASSLGTAAGVGNEQFF.

The DNA for the CDR3 is TGTGCCATAGGGGGGGACAGGACTAACACTGAAGCTTTCTTT. It encodes CAIGGDRTNTEAFF. This chain connects TRBV2 to TRBJ1-1; 8 bases match TRBD1. Trimming removed 10 bases from V and 2 bases from J; junction bases left unmatched: 9. Germline CDR1 SNHLY, CDR2 FYNNEI. This CDR3 has 14 amino acids.

This clonotype was seen a few times. J is TRBJ1-1 and V is TRBV12-3 or TRBV12-4, with no clear D. There are 13 residues in the CDR3. V lost 3 bases and J 2 bases, leaving 7 bases between the germline ends. The CDR3, as DNA: TGTGCCAGCAGTTTCGCCTTTAACACTGAAGCTTTCTTT. Its protein product is CASSFAFNTEAFF.